Listed here are 29 T cell receptor beta chains from one sample, sequenced in a study of blood T cell repertoires in COVID-19. Sequenced by immunoSEQ multiplex PCR; TCRdb stores in-frame clones only, minus some. The sample records around 81,000 clones, roughly 78% being singletons. Material: peripheral blood. These receptors were collected from a human donor in a cohort sampled during active COVID-19.

The rearrangement links TRBV12-3 or TRBV12-4 to TRBJ2-5; a possible D gene is TRBD1 (5 bases). The CDR3 covers 12 residues. The V gene lost 5 bases and the J gene lost 7 bases, with 11 bases spanning the gap. The CDR3 reads CASSQNRWTQYF. The CDR3 DNA follows: TGTGCCAGCAGTCAGAACAGGTGGACCCAGTACTTC.

V gene TRBV6-4 combines with J gene TRBJ2-7; D is uncertain. Trimming took off 6 bases at V and 1 base at J, with 13 bases between the two ends. Looked up from germline, CDR1 is MRHNA and CDR2 is SNTAGT. CDR3 size: 14 residues. The DNA of the CDR3 is TGTGCCAGCAGCCCCTCCGGGTCTTCCTACGAGCAGTACTTC. It codes for CASSPSGSSYEQYF.

DNA of the CDR3: TGTGCCAGCAACCTGGGGGCGGCTGAAGCTTTCTTT. It specifies CASNLGAAEAFF. The V and J genes are TRBV6-5 and TRBJ1-1; D may be TRBD1 (6 bases). In germline, CDR1 is MNHEY, CDR2 SVGAGI. V was cut by 7 bases and J by 6 bases, with 12 bases left in between. The CDR3 loop spans 12 amino acids.

CDR3 nucleotides: TGTGCCAGCACCTTTAGCTACGAGCAGTACTTC. It specifies CASTFSYEQYF. The rearrangement joins TRBV6-4 to TRBJ2-7; D call uncertain. Germline values: CDR1 MRHNA, CDR2 SNTAGT. The CDR3 has 11 amino acids. The ends were cut back, 7 bases at V and 3 bases at J, with 7 bases in the middle.

V is TRBV13 and J is TRBJ2-2, with TRBD1 matching over 7 bases. There are 16 residues in the CDR3. Unmatched junction bases numbered 9, after V lost 5 bases and J lost 3 bases. Germline values: CDR1 PRHDT, CDR2 FYEKMQ (reference sequence). CDR3 DNA: TGTGCCAGCAGCCCGGACAGGTTTTCGTACACCGGGGAGCTGTTTTTT. This codes for CASSPDRFSYTGELFF.

This sequence joins TRBV7-9 and TRBJ1-5; a possible D gene is TRBD1 (5 bases). Germline V CDR1 and CDR2: SEHNR, FQNEAQ (reference sequence). The CDR3 has 14 residues. Trimming removed 2 bases from V and 5 bases from J, with 10 bases in between. The CDR3 DNA is TGTGCCAGCAGCTTATCTGGCAGGGATCAGCCCCAGCATTTT. This codes for CASSLSGRDQPQHF.

The chain has TRBV3-1 (or the pseudogene TRBV3-2) and TRBJ2-7; maybe TRBD1 (5 bases). CDR1 is LGHDT and CDR2 is YNNKEL in the germline V gene (reference sequence). V lost 3 bases, J lost 2 bases, and 11 bases lay in between. The CDR3 has 14 amino acids. The CDR3 is CASSHTTVTYEQYF. CDR3 DNA sequence: TGTGCCAGCAGCCACACGACAGTTACCTACGAGCAGTACTTC.

In its sample, this clone was seen once. The chain joins TRBV5-1 to TRBJ2-7; the D gene is possibly TRBD1 (6 bases). Between the trimmed V and J ends, which lost 0 bases and 7 bases, there was a span of 17 bases. The CDR3 length is 15 residues. The germline gives CDR1 SGHRS, CDR2 YFSETQ. CDR3 nucleotide sequence: TGCGCCAGCAGCTTGGCTCCCCTTACAAGGGGGGAGCAGTACTTC. It is translated as CASSLAPLTRGEQYF.

The rearrangement links TRBV5-1 to TRBJ1-4; TRBD1 aligns across 7 bases. The germline gives CDR1 SGHRS, CDR2 YFSETQ. This CDR3 comprises 17 residues. Losses at the gene ends were 4 bases for V and 6 bases for J; bases not matched to a gene: 15. As DNA, the CDR3 is TGCGCCAGCAGCCCGGAGGACAGGCGAGCTATAGATGAAAAACTGTTTTTT. Encoded protein: CASSPEDRRAIDEKLFF.

The genes are TRBV25-1 and TRBJ1-4, with a weak D call TRBD1 (6 bases). Trimming took off 4 bases at V and 4 bases at J, with 19 bases between the two ends. This CDR3 has 17 residues. CDR1 is MGHDK, CDR2 SYGVNS, per germline. CDR3 DNA: TGTGCCAGCAGTGGCCTGGGGGGGGGACACAATAATGAAAAACTGTTTTTT. Translated: CASSGLGGGHNNEKLFF.

The chain links TRBV5-1 to TRBJ2-5; 7 bases are shared with TRBD1. The CDR3 covers 15 residues. V lost 4 bases, J lost 5 bases, and 11 bases stayed unmatched. CDR1 is SGHRS and CDR2 is YFSETQ in the germline V gene. The CDR3 bases are TGCGCCAGCAGCATCCGACAGGGCCCAAGGGAGACCCAGTACTTC. The encoded protein is CASSIRQGPRETQYF.

This sequence joins TRBV5-1 and TRBJ2-5; TRBD1 agrees at 9 bases. The CDR3 sequence is 14 residues long. V shed 2 bases, J shed 5 bases, and the junction held 4 bases outside the gene matches. Germline loops: CDR1 SGHRS, CDR2 YFSETQ. CDR3 loop: CASSFRTGEETQYF. The DNA for the CDR3 is TGCGCCAGCAGCTTTAGGACAGGGGAGGAGACCCAGTACTTC.

This clone was seen a handful of times. The rearrangement joins TRBV5-6 to TRBJ1-3; the D is unclear. Trimming pared 2 bases from V and 0 bases from J, leaving 3 bases between. CDR3 length: 13 residues. Germline V gene data show CDR1 as SGHDT and CDR2 as YYEEEE. The CDR3 is CASSFSSGNTIYF. The CDR3 coding sequence is TGTGCCAGCAGCTTCAGCTCTGGAAACACCATATATTTT.

The V and J genes are TRBV14 and TRBJ2-7; 12 bases are a match to TRBD2. Unmatched junction bases numbered 10, after V lost 0 bases and J lost 7 bases. CDR1 and CDR2 from the germline V gene are SGHDN and FVKESK. The CDR3 is 17 amino acids. CDR3 amino acids: CASSQEETSGGPLEQYF. The CDR3 nucleotides read TGTGCCAGCAGCCAAGAAGAAACTAGCGGGGGGCCCCTTGAGCAGTACTTC.

The genes are TRBV9 and TRBJ1-5; TRBD1 matches at 8 bases. The CDR3 sequence is 17 residues long. Losses at the gene ends were 4 bases for V and 2 bases for J; bases not matched to a gene: 11. Per the germline V gene, CDR1 is SGDLS and CDR2 is YYNGEE. CDR3 loop: CASSTGQGGSGNQPQHF. The CDR3 DNA sequence: TGTGCCAGCAGCACCGGACAGGGCGGATCCGGCAATCAGCCCCAGCATTTT.

The genes are TRBV3-1 (or the pseudogene TRBV3-2) and TRBJ2-3, with 11 nucleotides matching TRBD2. The V gene end was trimmed by 4 bases and the J gene end by 7 bases; junction bases not matched to a gene: 16. This CDR3 contains 18 residues. Germline V gene sequence: CDR1 LGHDT, CDR2 YNNKEL (reference sequence). The CDR3 loop reads CASSRELAGAISGNTQYF. DNA of the CDR3: TGTGCCAGCAGCCGAGAACTAGCGGGGGCCATTTCGGGAAATACGCAGTATTTT.

The V call is TRBV4-1, the J call TRBJ2-7; 9 bases are a match to TRBD1. Looked up from germline, CDR1 is MGHRA and CDR2 is YSYEKL. The CDR3 is 14 residues long. The junction had 0 bases not matched to a gene; V was cut back by 1 base and J by 2 bases. The CDR3 is CASSQGQGAYEQYF. In nucleotides, the CDR3 is TGCGCCAGCAGCCAAGGACAGGGGGCCTACGAGCAGTACTTC.

The rearrangement uses TRBV19 and TRBJ2-7; possible D gene TRBD2, 6 bases. With 5 bases removed from V and 6 bases from J, the gap between germline ends came to 17 bases. Germline CDR1 reads LNHDA; CDR2 reads SQIVND (reference sequence). CDR3 size: 14 residues. CDR3 residues: CASSVIGGVGEQYF. The CDR3 DNA sequence: TGTGCCAGTAGTGTAATTGGCGGGGTTGGCGAGCAGTACTTC.

The chain couples TRBV2 to TRBJ2-1; the match to TRBD2 covers 14 bases. Germline values: CDR1 SNHLY, CDR2 FYNNEI. The CDR3 runs 15 residues. Trimming removed 6 bases from V and 8 bases from J; junction bases left unmatched: 6. The CDR3 protein is CASRGGTSGGYEQFF. The CDR3 DNA reads TGTGCCAGCAGGGGCGGGACTAGCGGGGGTTATGAGCAGTTCTTC. Complete variable domain (other parts from reference TRBV2 and TRBJ2-1): EPEVTQTPSHQVTQMGQEVILRCVPISNHLYFYWYRQILGQKVEFLVSFYNNEISEKSEIFDDQFSVERPDGSNFTLKIRSTKLEDSAMYFCASRGGTSGGYEQFFGPGTRLTVL.

The J gene is TRBJ1-1, the V gene TRBV5-1; D is unclear. Deletions cut 9 bases from V and 0 bases from J, with 9 bases between. The CDR3 is made up of 12 amino acids. Germline V gives CDR1 SGHRS, CDR2 YFSETQ. DNA for the CDR3: TGCGCCACCGGGAGAGTGAACACTGAAGCTTTCTTT. Its protein is CATGRVNTEAFF.

This sequence joins TRBV19 and TRBJ1-2, with 9 bases lining up with TRBD1. The V and J ends lost 3 bases and 2 bases, in that order; junction bases with no gene match: 4. This CDR3 spans 15 amino acids. Germline V lookup: CDR1 LNHDA, CDR2 SQIVND (reference sequence). CDR3 amino acids: CASSILGTGNYGYTF. The CDR3 region has the DNA TGTGCCAGTAGTATTCTGGGGACAGGGAACTATGGCTACACCTTC.

The CDR3 is CASSESIRAYEQYF. CDR3 bases: TGCGCCAGCAGTGAGTCTATCAGGGCTTACGAGCAGTACTTC. The chain uses TRBV10-1 and TRBJ2-7; possibly TRBD1 for D (5 bases). Trimming removed 0 bases from V and 4 bases from J, with 10 bases in between. The CDR3 spans 14 residues. Germline assignment: CDR1 WNHNN and CDR2 SYGVQD (reference sequence).

The CDR3 protein is CASSYSRGGARKTQYF. The CDR3 DNA sequence: TGTGCCAGCAGTTACTCGCGCGGGGGGGCTAGGAAGACCCAGTACTTC. The V call is TRBV6-2 or TRBV6-3, the J call TRBJ2-5, with TRBD2 identical over 9 bases. The CDR3 is 16 residues long. V was pared by 0 bases and J by 6 bases, with 8 bases of the junction left unmatched. Per germline, CDR1 MNHEY and CDR2 SVGEGT.

The CDR3 sequence is CASSLVYSPSYNEQFF. The CDR3 coding sequence is TGTGCCAGCAGCTTAGTCTATAGCCCCTCCTACAATGAGCAGTTCTTC. The rearrangement joins TRBV7-2 to TRBJ2-1, with D unresolved. The CDR3 contains 16 residues. Trimming removed 1 base at V and 0 bases at J, with 10 bases between. Germline values: CDR1 SGHTA, CDR2 FQGNSA.

J is TRBJ2-7 and V is TRBV6-1, with 11 positions matching TRBD1. Trimming cost V 2 bases and J 2 bases; bases outside gene matches: 2. The germline CDR1 and CDR2 sequences are MNHNS and SASEGT. This CDR3 spans 15 amino acids. This chain's CDR3 is CASSEPGQGAYEQYF. The CDR3 DNA reads TGTGCCAGCAGTGAACCGGGACAGGGGGCCTACGAGCAGTACTTC.

The chain combines TRBV6-5 with TRBJ1-5; no clear D. The CDR3 has 13 residues. With 2 bases removed from V and 6 bases from J, the gap between germline ends came to 8 bases. Germline V gene lookup returns CDR1 MNHEY and CDR2 SVGAGI. CDR3 in amino acids: CASSYTGGQPQHF. In nucleotides, the CDR3 is TGTGCCAGCAGTTACACGGGTGGTCAGCCCCAGCATTTT.

This chain joins TRBV30 and TRBJ2-5; 8 bases match TRBD2. Germline CDR1 and CDR2: GTSNPN and SVGIG (reference sequence). J was trimmed by 4 bases and V by 1 base; bases with no gene match: 5. This CDR3 is 14 amino acids long. The CDR3 DNA is TGTGCCTGGAGTGCGGGGGGGGCAGGAGAGACCCAGTACTTC. It codes for CAWSAGGAGETQYF.

J is TRBJ2-7 and V is TRBV21-1; the table assigns TRBD2, which was not confirmed against the DNA. TRBV21-1 is recorded as a pseudogene. The CDR3 is 14 amino acids. DNA for the CDR3: TGTGCCAGCAGCACCAGGAGGCTACCCTACGAGCAGTACTTC. This gives the protein CASSTRRLPYEQYF.

The J gene is TRBJ1-1, the V gene TRBV4-2; TRBD1 is a possible D gene (6 bases). The CDR3 extends over 15 amino acids. Germline CDR1 is LGHNA and CDR2 is YNFKEQ. V lost 4 bases, J lost 1 base, and 13 bases lay in between. In DNA, the CDR3 is TGTGCCAGCAGCCTCAGACAGGAGCCGAACACTGAAGCTTTCTTT. This gives the protein CASSLRQEPNTEAFF.